The 5 T cell receptor beta chains listed next were all sequenced from one sample in a study of cytomegalovirus exposure and HLA in healthy donors. Profiling relied on immunoSEQ multiplex PCR, and the TCRdb table lists in-frame clones only, not all of them. The table has 200,000 or so clones, roughly 80% seen once. Sample: PBMCs. These receptors all come from a man in his late teens or twenties in good health and CMV-seropositive.

The chain joins TRBV30 to TRBJ1-1; maybe TRBD1 (5 bases). This CDR3 comprises 14 residues. The germline CDR1 and CDR2 sequences are GTSNPN and SVGIG (reference sequence). The V end lost 3 bases, the J end lost 5 bases, and 16 bases lay between the germline ends. CDR3: CAWSIDSIGTEAFF. DNA of the CDR3: TGTGCCTGGAGCATTGACAGTATCGGTACTGAAGCTTTCTTT.

The V gene is TRBV6-5, the J gene TRBJ2-4, with no clear D. The germline V gene encodes CDR1 MNHEY and CDR2 SVGAGI. V lost 8 bases, J lost 5 bases, and 10 bases lay in between. The CDR3 covers 12 residues. The CDR3 DNA reads as TGTGCCAGCCTAGACTTCGAAAACATTCAGTACTTC. Translating it yields CASLDFENIQYF.

The V and J genes are TRBV21-1 and TRBJ2-5; the table assigns TRBD1, which was not confirmed against the DNA. TRBV21-1 represents a pseudogene. CDR3 length: 16 amino acids. CDR3 sequence reads: CASSKGGPGEKETQYF. The CDR3 region has the DNA TGTGCCAGCAGCAAAGGTGGCCCAGGGGAGAAAGAGACCCAGTACTTC.

This chain links TRBV11-2 with TRBJ1-1; no firm D call. The CDR3 sequence is 14 residues long. V shed 1 base and J shed 2 bases, with 8 bases lying between them. CDR1 is SGHAT and CDR2 is FQNNGV in the germline V gene. The chain's CDR3 is CASSLAYLNTEAFF. As DNA, the CDR3 is TGTGCCAGCAGCTTAGCTTACCTAAACACTGAAGCTTTCTTT.

The J gene is TRBJ2-1, the V gene TRBV27, with 8 bases lining up with TRBD2. The germline V gene encodes CDR1 MNHEY and CDR2 SMNVEV (reference sequence). This CDR3 has 16 amino acids. V trimming: 5 bases; J trimming: 2 bases; junction bases outside the gene matches: 8. The CDR3 DNA reads TGTGCCAGCAGTCTCCTTACTAGCGGACCCTACAATGAGCAGTTCTTC. It codes for CASSLLTSGPYNEQFF.